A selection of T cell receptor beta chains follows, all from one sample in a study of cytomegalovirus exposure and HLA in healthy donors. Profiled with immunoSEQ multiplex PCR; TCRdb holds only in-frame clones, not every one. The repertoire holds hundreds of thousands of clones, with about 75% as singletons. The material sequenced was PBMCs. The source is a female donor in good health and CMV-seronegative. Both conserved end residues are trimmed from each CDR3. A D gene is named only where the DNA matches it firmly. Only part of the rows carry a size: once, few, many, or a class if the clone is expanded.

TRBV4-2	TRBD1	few	ASSQNDRGGQPQH
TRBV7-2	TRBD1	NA	ASSLNRGHNEQF
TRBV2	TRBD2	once	ASSGAGERYEQY
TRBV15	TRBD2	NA	ATSSPRTRGLYTQY
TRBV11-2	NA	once	ASSLSSGYAGEQY
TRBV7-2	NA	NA	ASSLSSGSYNEQF
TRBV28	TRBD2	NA	ASSLVGGRYNEQF
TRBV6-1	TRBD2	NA	ASSEGGRAADTQY
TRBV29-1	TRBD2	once	SVFLAGGPEETQY
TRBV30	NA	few	AWSVLGRTTGNTIY
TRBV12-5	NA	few	ASSLITAHTIY
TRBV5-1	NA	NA	ASSSPSDTQY
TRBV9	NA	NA	ASSVDLDSPLH
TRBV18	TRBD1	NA	ASSSPESGTGDYHEQF
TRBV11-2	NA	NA	ASSLVVKLPYEQY
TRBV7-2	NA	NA	ASSTTRASTDTQY
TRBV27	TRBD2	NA	ASSWALTSGTGELF
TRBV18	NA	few	ASSLITGLTPEQY
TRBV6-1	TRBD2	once	ASSATSGVPSSYEQY
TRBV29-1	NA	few	SVPGYTEAF
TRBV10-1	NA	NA	ASSDEVHGSFPYGYT
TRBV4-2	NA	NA	ASSQAGGNEQF
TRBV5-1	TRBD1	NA	ASSPGQGTNEQF
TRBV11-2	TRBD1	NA	ASSLVGQPINEKLF
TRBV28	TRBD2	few	ASSEGLAPYEQY
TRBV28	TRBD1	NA	AGGSGGKVENEQF
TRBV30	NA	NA	AWARGDTNYGYT
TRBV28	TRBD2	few	ASTLFSGRGSYEQY
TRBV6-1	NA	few	ASRRGGSNTEAF
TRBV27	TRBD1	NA	ASSPDRGSSPLH
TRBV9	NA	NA	ASSVAPRSPQETQY
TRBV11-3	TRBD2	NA	ASSAGEEWLGEQY
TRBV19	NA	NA	ASSTGLRGTGELF
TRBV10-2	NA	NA	ASSEGLSGNTGELF
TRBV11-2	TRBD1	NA	ASSLAWTGLETQY
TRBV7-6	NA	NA	ASSLAVDGGSEQY
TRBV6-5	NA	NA	ASSYIPGELF
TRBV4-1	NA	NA	ASSFVPQTYNEQF
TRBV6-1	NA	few	ASLPVRVNTEAF
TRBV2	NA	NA	ASSEQGGAKNIQY
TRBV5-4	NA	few	ASSLSVSSYEQY
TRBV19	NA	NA	ASSISGGGSYNEQF
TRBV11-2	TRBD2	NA	ASSFLLAGEGNEQF
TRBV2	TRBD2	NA	ASSDPSSGGDNEQF
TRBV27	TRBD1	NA	ASSLERTGFSPF
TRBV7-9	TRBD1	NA	ASSSTGTNTEAF
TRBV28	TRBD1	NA	ASNSGTAVPRH